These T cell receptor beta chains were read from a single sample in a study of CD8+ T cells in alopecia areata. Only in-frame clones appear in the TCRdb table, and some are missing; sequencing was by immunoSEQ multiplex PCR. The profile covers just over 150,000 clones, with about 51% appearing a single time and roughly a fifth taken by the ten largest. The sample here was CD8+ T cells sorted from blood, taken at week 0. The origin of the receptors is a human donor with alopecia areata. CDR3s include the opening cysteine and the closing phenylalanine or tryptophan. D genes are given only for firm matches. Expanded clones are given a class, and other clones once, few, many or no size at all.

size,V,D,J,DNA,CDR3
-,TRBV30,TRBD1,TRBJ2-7,TGTGCCTGGAGTCATCAGACAGGGGTCGACGAGCAGTACTTC,CAWSHQTGVDEQYF
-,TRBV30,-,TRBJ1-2,TGTGCCTTTTGGGATGAGGGGCGCTTCTATGGCTACACCTTC,CAFWDEGRFYGYTF
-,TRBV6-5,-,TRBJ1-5,TGTGCCAACTCGGTGGATAGCAATCAGCCCCAGCATTTT,CANSVDSNQPQHF
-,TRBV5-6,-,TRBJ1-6,TGTGCCAGCAGCTTGGACAAGGCATTCGTTTCACCCCTCCACTTT,CASSLDKAFVSPLHF
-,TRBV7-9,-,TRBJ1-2,TGTGCCAGCAGCGACGGGAGGAACTATGGCTACACCTTC,CASSDGRNYGYTF
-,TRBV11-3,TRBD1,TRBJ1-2,TGTGCCAGCAGCCCAGAGGGACAGACATATGGCTACACCTTC,CASSPEGQTYGYTF
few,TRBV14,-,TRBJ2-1,TGTGCCAGCAGCCTGGGGGGAGAGCAGTTCTTC,CASSLGGEQFF
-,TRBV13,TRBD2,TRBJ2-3,TGTGCCAGCAGACCGCTAGCGGGGGGAGATACGCAGTATTTT,CASRPLAGGDTQYF
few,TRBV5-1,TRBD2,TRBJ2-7,TGCGCCAGCAGCTTGGCACTGCGGGGGGATTCCTACGAGCAGTACTTC,CASSLALRGDSYEQYF
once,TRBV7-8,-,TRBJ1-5,TGTGCCAGCAGCTTCCGATCGCAGGGTGTGCAGCCCCAGCATTTT,CASSFRSQGVQPQHF
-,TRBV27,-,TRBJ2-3,TGTGCCAGCAGTTTATCCAACCAGATCACAGATACGCAGTATTTT,CASSLSNQITDTQYF
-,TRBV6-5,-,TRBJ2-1,TGTGCCAGCAGTGGGAGCGGAATTAGCTACAATGAGCAGTTCTTC,CASSGSGISYNEQFF
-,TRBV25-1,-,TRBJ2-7,TGTGCCAGCAGTTTAGGGGGCGAGCAGTACTTC,CASSLGGEQYF
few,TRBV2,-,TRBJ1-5,TGTGCCAGCAGGACGGGTAATAGCAATCAGCCCCAGCATTTT,CASRTGNSNQPQHF
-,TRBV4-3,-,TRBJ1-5,TGCGCCAGCAGCGACACTACCAGGGTGGATCAGCCCCAGCATTTT,CASSDTTRVDQPQHF
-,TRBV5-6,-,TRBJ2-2,TGTGCCAGCAGCTCGATGTCCGGGGAGCTGTTTTTT,CASSSMSGELFF
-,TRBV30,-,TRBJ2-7,TGTGCCTGGGCCCCAAACTCTCGGGACGAGCAGTACTTC,CAWAPNSRDEQYF
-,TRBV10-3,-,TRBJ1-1,TGTGCCATCAGTGAGTCCCCCGCGTGGTTTACTATAAATGAAGCTTTCTTT,CAISESPAWFTINEAFF
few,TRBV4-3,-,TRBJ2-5,TGCGCCAGCAGCCAAGATAGGAGAGAGAGAGAGACCCAGTACTTC,CASSQDRRERETQYF
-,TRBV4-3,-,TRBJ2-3,TGCGCCAGCAGCCAGGACCGCGACGGCACAGATACGCAGTATTTT,CASSQDRDGTDTQYF
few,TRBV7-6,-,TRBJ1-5,TGTGCCAGCAGCTTAGAGGCTTTTATCGGATTGAGCAATCAGCCCCAGCATTTT,CASSLEAFIGLSNQPQHF
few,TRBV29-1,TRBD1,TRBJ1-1,TGCAGCGTTCTGACAGGGGAGAGGGGAGCTTTCTTT,CSVLTGERGAFF
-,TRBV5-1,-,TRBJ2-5,TGCGCCAGCAGCCCCTATTTCGGACCTAGGGAGACCCAGTACTTC,CASSPYFGPRETQYF
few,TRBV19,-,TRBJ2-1,TGTGCCAGTAGTATAGAATCGAGGGGAGAGCAGTTCTTC,CASSIESRGEQFF
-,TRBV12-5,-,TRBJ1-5,TGTGCTAGTGGTTTGGTACCACAGGACAATCAGCCCCAGCATTTT,CASGLVPQDNQPQHF
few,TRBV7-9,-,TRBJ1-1,TGTGCCAGCAGCTTAACTGTCACTGAAGCTTTCTTT,CASSLTVTEAFF
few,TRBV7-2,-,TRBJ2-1,TGCGCCAGCAGCCCTATGACCCAGGGACCGTACAATGAGCAGTTCTTC,CASSPMTQGPYNEQFF
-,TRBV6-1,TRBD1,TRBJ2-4,TGTGCCAGCAGGGAACAGGGGAGTGCGGCCAAAAACATTCAGTACTTC,CASREQGSAAKNIQYF
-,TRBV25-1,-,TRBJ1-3,TGTGCCAGCAGTGAGTCCGATAGAAACACCATATATTTT,CASSESDRNTIYF